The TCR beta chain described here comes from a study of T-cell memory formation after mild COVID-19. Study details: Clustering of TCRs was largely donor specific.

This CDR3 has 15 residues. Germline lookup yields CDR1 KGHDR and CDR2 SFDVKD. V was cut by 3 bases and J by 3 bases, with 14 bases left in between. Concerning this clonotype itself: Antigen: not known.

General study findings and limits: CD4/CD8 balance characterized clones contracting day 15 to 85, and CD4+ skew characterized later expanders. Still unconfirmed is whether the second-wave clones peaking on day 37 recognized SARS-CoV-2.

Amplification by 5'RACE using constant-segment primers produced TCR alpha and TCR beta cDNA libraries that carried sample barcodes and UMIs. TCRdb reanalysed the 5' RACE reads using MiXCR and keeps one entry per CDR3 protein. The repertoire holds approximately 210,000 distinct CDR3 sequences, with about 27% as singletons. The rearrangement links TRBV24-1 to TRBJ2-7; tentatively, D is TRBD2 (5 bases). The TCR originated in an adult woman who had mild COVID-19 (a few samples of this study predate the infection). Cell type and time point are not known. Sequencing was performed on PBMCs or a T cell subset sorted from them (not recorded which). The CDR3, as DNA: TGTGCCACCAGTGATCACCGGGCCGGAGGCTACGAGCAGTACTTC. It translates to CATSDHRAGGYEQYF.